These 7 T cell receptor beta chains share one sample of origin, sequenced in a study of T cell responses to AZD1222 COVID-19 vaccine. Sequencing was performed with immunoSEQ multiplex PCR; in TCRdb, only in-frame clones are kept and a portion is missing. Here the sample table reports over 140,000 clones. Sequencing was performed on peripheral blood. These TCRs come from an adult in good health.

The rearrangement joins TRBV7-2 to TRBJ2-4, with 7 bases fitting TRBD2. Germline V gene sequence: CDR1 SGHTA, CDR2 FQGNSA. The CDR3 sequence is 13 residues long. V shed 5 bases and J 8 bases; nucleotides not matched to a gene: 6. The CDR3 region is CASSRGGGYIQYF. CDR3 DNA: TGTGCCAGCAGCCGCGGGGGAGGTTACATTCAGTACTTC.

The chain has TRBV4-2 and TRBJ2-5, with 10 bases aligning to TRBD2. Looked up from germline, CDR1 is LGHNA and CDR2 is YNFKEQ. The V segment lost 0 bases and the J segment 5 bases; nucleotides outside the gene matches: 6. The CDR3 extends over 16 amino acids. CDR3 amino acids: CASSQDGNSGGETQYF. The CDR3 DNA follows: TGTGCCAGCAGCCAAGATGGGAATAGCGGGGGGGAGACCCAGTACTTC.

As concerns this clone: Other DNA sequences of this sample code for an identical CDR3. The chain couples TRBV19 to TRBJ1-2, with D unresolved. Trimming stripped 9 bases from V and 4 bases from J, with 21 bases between. Germline V CDR1 and CDR2: LNHDA, SQIVND (reference sequence). This CDR3 is built from 15 residues. CDR3 DNA: TGTGCCAGCAAAGAGACCCCTGGGGATGGCTATGGCTACACCTTC. Translation gives CASKETPGDGYGYTF.

V and J are TRBV29-1 and TRBJ2-7, with 9 bases identical to TRBD1. Germline lookup yields CDR1 SQVTM and CDR2 ANQGSEA. The J segment lost 4 bases and the V segment lost 6 bases, leaving 10 bases of the junction unmatched. The CDR3 contains 14 residues. For the CDR3, the DNA is TGCAGCGTCGTCGAGGGACAGGGTCCGTACGAGCAGTACTTC. This sequence encodes CSVVEGQGPYEQYF.

Of note for this clone: Other nucleotide sequences from this sample produce the same CDR3. This rearrangement joins TRBV6-1 to TRBJ1-5; D is unclear. In germline, CDR1 is MNHNS, CDR2 SASEGT. The CDR3 has 11 amino acids. Trimming cost V 2 bases and J 6 bases, with 2 bases left between them. The CDR3 here is CASSEFQPQHF. In nucleotides, the CDR3 is TGTGCCAGCAGTGAATTTCAGCCCCAGCATTTT.

The chain joins TRBV19 to TRBJ2-7, with D perhaps being TRBD1 or TRBD2 (6 bases each). V was trimmed by 6 bases and J by 2 bases, leaving 11 bases between them. Germline-derived CDR1 and CDR2 are LNHDA and SQIVND (reference sequence). This CDR3 comprises 13 residues. The CDR3: CASRQGGTYEQYF. CDR3 nucleotides: TGTGCCAGTAGACAGGGCGGGACCTACGAGCAGTACTTC.

This chain links TRBV6-2 or TRBV6-3 with TRBJ1-1, with D possibly TRBD1 on 5 matching bases. The CDR3 is made up of 15 amino acids. V lost 6 bases, J lost 1 base, and 15 bases lay in between. Germline V gene lookup returns CDR1 MNHEY and CDR2 SVGEGT. The CDR3 sequence is CASSRGLEGNTEAFF. The CDR3 coding sequence is TGTGCCAGCAGCCGGGGACTGGAAGGGAACACTGAAGCTTTCTTT.